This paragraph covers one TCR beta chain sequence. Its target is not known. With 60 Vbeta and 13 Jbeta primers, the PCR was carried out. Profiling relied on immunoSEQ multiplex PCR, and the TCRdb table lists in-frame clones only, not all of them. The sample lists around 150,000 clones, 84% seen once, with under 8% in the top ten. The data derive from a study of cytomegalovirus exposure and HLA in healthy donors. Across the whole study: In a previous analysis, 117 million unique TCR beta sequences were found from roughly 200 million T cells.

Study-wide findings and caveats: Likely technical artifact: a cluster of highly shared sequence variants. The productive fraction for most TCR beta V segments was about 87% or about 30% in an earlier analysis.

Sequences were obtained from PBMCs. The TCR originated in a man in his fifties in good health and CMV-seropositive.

As DNA, the CDR3 is TGTGCCAGCAGCATTATTGCAGGGAACGAGCAGTACGTC. As protein: CASSIIAGNEQYV. J is TRBJ2-7 and V is TRBV5-6; perhaps TRBD1 as D (5 bases). Trimming pared 4 bases from V and 5 bases from J, leaving 13 bases between. Germline V gene data show CDR1 as SGHDT and CDR2 as YYEEEE. CDR3 length: 13 amino acids.